This TCR beta chain comes out of a study of Ad26.COV2.S vaccination and SARS-CoV-2 variants. Study-wide findings and caveats: Substantial breadth in spike-specific CD8+ and CD4+ T cell responses was reportedly seen after vaccination.

Specified treatment: around 19 received Ad26.COV2.S at low or high dose, single or two shots; five or six received placebo; per-sample allocation not given. Vaccine and placebo recipients were sampled on day 63 after the first injection. A word on this clone: Its antigen is currently unknown.

Sequencing used immunoSEQ multiplex PCR; TCRdb keeps in-frame clones, though not all of them. Of around 380,000 clones listed, less than 90% are singletons. V dropped 3 bases and J dropped 2; count of bases not matched to a gene: 8. CDR1 is LNHDA and CDR2 is SQIVND in the germline V gene (reference sequence). This CDR3 has 16 amino acids. The V gene is TRBV19, the J gene TRBJ2-7, with TRBD2 identical over 9 bases. This specimen was peripheral blood, taken in a trial of Ad26.COV2.S vaccine versus placebo. The sequence came from a person between 18 and 60 years old who received the Ad26.COV2.S COVID-19 vaccine or a placebo. CDR3 protein: CASSMASGETAYEQYF. The CDR3 region has the DNA TGTGCCAGTAGTATGGCTAGCGGGGAAACCGCCTACGAGCAGTACTTC.